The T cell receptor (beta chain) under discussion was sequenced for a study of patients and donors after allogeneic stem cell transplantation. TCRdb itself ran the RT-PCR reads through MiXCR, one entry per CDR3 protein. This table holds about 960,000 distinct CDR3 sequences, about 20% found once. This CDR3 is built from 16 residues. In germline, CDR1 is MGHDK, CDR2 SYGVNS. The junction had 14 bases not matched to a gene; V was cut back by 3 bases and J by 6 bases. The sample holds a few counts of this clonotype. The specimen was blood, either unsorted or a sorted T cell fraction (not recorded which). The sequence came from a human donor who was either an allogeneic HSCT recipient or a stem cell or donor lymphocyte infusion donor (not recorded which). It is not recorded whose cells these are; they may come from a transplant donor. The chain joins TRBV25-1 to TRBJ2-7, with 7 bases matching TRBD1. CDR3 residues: CASSDKTGEMGREQYF. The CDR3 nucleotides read TGTGCCAGCAGTGATAAAACAGGGGAAATGGGGCGCGAGCAGTACTTC.